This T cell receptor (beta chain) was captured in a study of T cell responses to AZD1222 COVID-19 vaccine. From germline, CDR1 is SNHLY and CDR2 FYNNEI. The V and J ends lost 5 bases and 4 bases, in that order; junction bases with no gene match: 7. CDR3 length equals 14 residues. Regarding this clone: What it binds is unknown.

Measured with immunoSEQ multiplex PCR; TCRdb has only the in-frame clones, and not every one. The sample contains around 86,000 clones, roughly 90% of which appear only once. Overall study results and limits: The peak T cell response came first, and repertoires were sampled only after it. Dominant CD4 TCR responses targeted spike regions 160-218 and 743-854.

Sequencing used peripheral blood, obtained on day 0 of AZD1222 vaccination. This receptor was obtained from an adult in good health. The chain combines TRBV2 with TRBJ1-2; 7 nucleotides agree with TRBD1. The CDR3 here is CASSTTGDSYGYTF. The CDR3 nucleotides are TGTGCCAGCAGTACTACAGGGGACTCCTATGGCTACACCTTC.